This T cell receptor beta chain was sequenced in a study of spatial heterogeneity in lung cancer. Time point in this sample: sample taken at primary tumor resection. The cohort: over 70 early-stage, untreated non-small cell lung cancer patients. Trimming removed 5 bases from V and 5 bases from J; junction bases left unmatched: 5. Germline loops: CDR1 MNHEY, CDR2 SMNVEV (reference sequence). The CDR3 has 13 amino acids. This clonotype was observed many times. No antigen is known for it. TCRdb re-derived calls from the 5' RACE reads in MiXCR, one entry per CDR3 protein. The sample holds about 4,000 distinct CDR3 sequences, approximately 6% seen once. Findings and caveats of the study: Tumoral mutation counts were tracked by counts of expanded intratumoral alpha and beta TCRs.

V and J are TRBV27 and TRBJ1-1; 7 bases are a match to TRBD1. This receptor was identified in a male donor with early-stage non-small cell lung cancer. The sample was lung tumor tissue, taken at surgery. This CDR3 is CASSQQGRTEAFF. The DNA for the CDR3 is TGTGCCAGCAGTCAACAGGGGCGGACTGAAGCTTTCTTT.